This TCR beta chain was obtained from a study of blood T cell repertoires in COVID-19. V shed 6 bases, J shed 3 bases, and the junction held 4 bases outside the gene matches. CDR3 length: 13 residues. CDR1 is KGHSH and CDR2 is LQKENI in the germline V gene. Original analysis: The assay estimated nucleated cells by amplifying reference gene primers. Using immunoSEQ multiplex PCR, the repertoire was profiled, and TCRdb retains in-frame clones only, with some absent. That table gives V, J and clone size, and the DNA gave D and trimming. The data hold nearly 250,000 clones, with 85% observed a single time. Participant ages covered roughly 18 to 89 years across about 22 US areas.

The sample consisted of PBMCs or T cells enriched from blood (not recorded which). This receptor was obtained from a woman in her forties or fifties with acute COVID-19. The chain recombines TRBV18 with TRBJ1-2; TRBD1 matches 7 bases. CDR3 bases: TGTGCCAGCTCGTCCGGGACAGACTATGGCTACACCTTC. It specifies CASSSGTDYGYTF.